A single sample gave rise to the 14 T cell receptor beta chains below, sequenced in a study of CD8+ T cells in alopecia areata. Investigators isolated RNA and reverse transcribed it into cDNA to act as the sequencing template. Sequenced by immunoSEQ multiplex PCR; TCRdb stores in-frame clones only, minus some. The sample consists of some 100,000 clones, around two fifths of them appearing once. The sequenced material came from CD4+ T cells sorted from blood. The receptor set was obtained from a human donor with alopecia areata.

The rearrangement joins TRBV29-1 to TRBJ1-2; D is ambiguous. This CDR3 has 12 amino acids. V was pared by 2 bases and J by 9 bases, with 13 bases between. Germline loops: CDR1 SQVTM, CDR2 ANQGSEA. The CDR3 protein is CSVESSGVSYTF. The DNA for the CDR3 is TGCAGCGTTGAATCGTCGGGAGTTAGCTACACCTTC.

This chain links TRBV18 with TRBJ2-7, with D possibly matching TRBD1 (5 bases). V dropped 2 bases and J dropped 7 bases, with 12 bases sitting between them. The CDR3 runs to 13 residues. Per the germline V gene, CDR1 is KGHSH and CDR2 is LQKENI. This CDR3 is CASSPTQGREQYF. The CDR3 DNA sequence: TGTGCCAGCTCACCAACCCAGGGAAGGGAGCAGTACTTC.

This clone was recorded a few times. The chain carries TRBV29-1 and TRBJ2-5, with TRBD1 as a possible D gene (6 bases). Per germline, CDR1 SQVTM and CDR2 ANQGSEA. The CDR3 has 14 amino acids. V was clipped by 4 bases and J by 5 bases, with 17 bases between them. The DNA for the CDR3 is TGCAGCGTTGTGGGGACAACCAATTGGGAGACCCAGTACTTC. Translating gives CSVVGTTNWETQYF.

This chain connects TRBV27 to TRBJ2-2; no reliable D call. Germline V lookup: CDR1 MNHEY, CDR2 SMNVEV (reference sequence). The CDR3 has 13 amino acids. V was pared by 6 bases and J by 4 bases, with 9 bases between. Here the CDR3 DNA reads TGTGCCAGCAGACTGGTGAGCACCGGGGAGCTGTTTTTT. This translates into CASRLVSTGELFF.

This chain uses TRBV30 with TRBJ2-7, with D hard to call. There are 11 residues in the CDR3. Trimming cost V 2 bases and J 5 bases, with 7 bases left between them. CDR1 is GTSNPN and CDR2 is SVGIG in the germline V gene (reference sequence). The chain's CDR3 is CAWSSRNEQYF. The DNA for the CDR3 is TGTGCCTGGAGTTCCCGGAACGAGCAGTACTTC.

V usage is TRBV7-9 and J usage is TRBJ2-7, with 7 nucleotides matching TRBD1. Germline trimming cut 5 bases from V and 3 bases from J; bases unmatched to any gene: 4. Germline CDR1 SEHNR, CDR2 FQNEAQ (reference sequence). The CDR3 consists of 13 residues. The CDR3 sequence: CASSVGQLYEQYF. The CDR3 DNA reads TGTGCCAGCAGCGTGGGACAGCTCTACGAGCAGTACTTC.

This chain uses TRBV14 with TRBJ2-1; D gene unclear. The CDR3 sequence is 13 residues long. From germline, CDR1 is SGHDN and CDR2 FVKESK. V was trimmed by 5 bases and J by 2 bases, leaving 7 bases between them. CDR3 residues: CASSGQTYNEQFF. The DNA of the CDR3 is TGTGCCAGCAGCGGGCAGACCTACAATGAGCAGTTCTTC.

This chain joins TRBV7-2 and TRBJ2-5, with 10 bases aligning to TRBD2. The CDR3 consists of 16 residues. Per the germline V gene, CDR1 is SGHTA and CDR2 is FQGNSA. V gave up 8 bases and J gave up 2 bases; unmatched junction bases: 11. CDR3 amino acids: CASHRLTSGRQETQYF. The CDR3 region has the DNA TGTGCCAGCCATCGGCTGACTAGCGGGCGTCAAGAGACCCAGTACTTC.

CDR3 loop: CASSFAGTGTYEQYF. CDR3 sequence (DNA): TGTGCCAGCAGTTTCGCCGGGACAGGGACCTACGAGCAGTACTTC. V usage is TRBV27 and J usage is TRBJ2-7, with TRBD1 matching over 9 bases. The CDR3 consists of 15 residues. Germline-derived CDR1 and CDR2 are MNHEY and SMNVEV (reference sequence). With V trimmed by 3 bases and J by 2 bases, 5 bases remained unmatched.

A few counts support this clone. J is TRBJ2-1 and V is TRBV7-2; a weak D match, TRBD2 (6 bases). Germline V CDR1 and CDR2: SGHTA, FQGNSA. V lost 5 bases to trimming and J lost 13 bases, with 15 bases between them. The CDR3 is made up of 12 amino acids. The CDR3 loop reads CASSAFGGTQFF. The CDR3 DNA follows: TGTGCCAGCAGCGCATTCGGCGGGACTCAGTTCTTC.

The sample holds one count of this clone. The chain employs TRBV11-1 and TRBJ2-1, with TRBD2 matching 13 bases. CDR3 length equals 15 residues. V lost 5 bases to trimming and J lost 9 bases; unmatched junction nucleotides: 7. The germline CDR1 and CDR2 sequences are SGHAT and FQDESV (reference sequence). The CDR3 sequence: CASSPRTSGRGEQFF. CDR3 in DNA: TGTGCCAGCAGCCCCCGGACTAGCGGGAGAGGTGAGCAGTTCTTC.

V and J are TRBV6-6 and TRBJ2-3, with 8 bases matching TRBD2. The trim removed 6 bases at V and 9 bases at J, leaving 11 bases unmatched. Germline V gene lookup returns CDR1 MNHNY and CDR2 SVGAGI (reference sequence). This CDR3 spans 14 amino acids. For the CDR3, the DNA is TGTGCCAGCAGCCCCGGGCTAGCGGGCGGAACGCAGTATTTT. Protein product: CASSPGLAGGTQYF.

This clone appeared a few times. The V gene is TRBV28, the J gene TRBJ2-5; D not resolved. The CDR3 is 13 residues long. Between the trimmed V and J ends, which lost 6 bases and 4 bases, there was a span of 12 bases. CDR1 and CDR2 from the germline V gene are MDHEN and SYDVKM. Here the CDR3 DNA reads TGTGCCAGCAGCCCTATTGGGGTAGAGACCCAGTACTTC. It specifies CASSPIGVETQYF. The complete variable domain, with remaining parts taken from reference TRBV28 and TRBJ2-5, reads DVKVTQSSRYLVKRTGEKVFLECVQDMDHENMFWYRQDPGLGLRLIYFSYDVKMKEKGDIPEGYSVSREKKERFSLILESASTNQTSMYLCASSPIGVETQYFGPGTRLLVL.

This clone has more than one count but fewer than ten. CDR3 region: CASSFRGGTDTQYF. DNA for the CDR3: TGCGCCAGCAGCTTCAGGGGCGGCACAGATACGCAGTATTTT. The rearrangement uses TRBV5-1 and TRBJ2-3; perhaps TRBD1 as D (6 bases). Germline values: CDR1 SGHRS, CDR2 YFSETQ. V lost 2 bases to trimming and J lost 1 base, with 8 bases between them. The CDR3 totals 14 residues. Supplemented by reference TRBV5-1 and TRBJ2-3, the full variable domain reads KAGVTQTPRYLIKTRGQQVTLSCSPISGHRSVSWYQQTPGQGLQFLFEYFSETQRNKGNFPGRFSGRQFSNSRSEMNVSTLELGDSALYLCASSFRGGTDTQYFGPGTRLTVL.